Below are 10 T cell receptor beta chains sequenced from a single sample in a study of blood T cell repertoires in COVID-19. Sequenced by immunoSEQ multiplex PCR; TCRdb stores in-frame clones only, minus some. Among 250,000 or so clones listed, roughly 90% were seen once. Sample: peripheral blood. Receptor source: a man aged 30-40 years with active or convalescent COVID-19.

This chain joins TRBV5-4 and TRBJ2-3; 11 bases agree with TRBD2. This CDR3 is 15 amino acids long. Germline CDR1 reads SGHNT; CDR2 reads YYREEE (reference sequence). V was pared by 0 bases and J by 4 bases, with 1 base of the junction left unmatched. Here the CDR3 reads CASSLVAGGADTQYF. Written as DNA, the CDR3 is TGTGCCAGCAGCTTGGTAGCGGGGGGGGCAGATACGCAGTATTTT.

This clone appeared a single time. The chain uses TRBV5-6 and TRBJ1-6; D is uncertain. This CDR3 spans 13 amino acids. Germline values: CDR1 SGHDT, CDR2 YYEEEE. With 4 bases removed from V and 9 bases from J, the gap between germline ends came to 11 bases. As DNA, the CDR3 is TGTGCCAGCAGCAAGCGAGGAGGTTCACCCCTCCACTTT. Its translation: CASSKRGGSPLHF.

DNA for the CDR3: TGTGCCAGCAGCTTGGGTCCGGCAGGGAGGATGAACACCGGGGAGCTGTTTTTT. Translation gives CASSLGPAGRMNTGELFF. V gene TRBV5-6 combines with J gene TRBJ2-2; D is possibly TRBD2 (6 bases). V lost 0 bases and J lost 1, with 16 bases in between. CDR3 length: 18 residues. Germline V gene sequence: CDR1 SGHDT, CDR2 YYEEEE.

This chain joins TRBV7-9 and TRBJ1-5; unclear D gene. V shed 5 bases and J shed 0 bases, with 11 bases lying between them. CDR1 and CDR2 from the germline V gene are SEHNR and FQNEAQ (reference sequence). This CDR3 is built from 15 residues. CDR3 protein: CASSQYGNSNQPQHF. CDR3 sequence (DNA): TGTGCCAGCAGCCAATACGGGAATAGCAATCAGCCCCAGCATTTT. Drawing the rest from reference TRBV7-9 and TRBJ1-5, the complete variable domain is DTGVSQNPRHKITKRGQNVTFRCDPISEHNRLYWYRQTLGQGPEFLTYFQNEAQLEKSRLLSDRFSAERPKGSFSTLEIQRTEQGDSAMYLCASSQYGNSNQPQHFGDGTRLSIL.

The chain uses TRBV5-6 and TRBJ1-2; weak D call: TRBD1 (5 bases). V lost 1 base to trimming and J lost 5 bases, with 15 bases between them. CDR3 length: 15 residues. Looked up from germline, CDR1 is SGHDT and CDR2 is YYEEEE. CDR3 coding DNA: TGTGCCAGCAGCTTGTCTATCGACAGTAGGTATGGCTACACCTTC. This codes for CASSLSIDSRYGYTF.

This chain uses TRBV7-9 with TRBJ2-7; D is possibly TRBD1 (5 bases). V was shortened by 5 bases and J by 7 bases, with 15 bases between the two germline ends. The CDR3 length is 13 residues. CDR1 is SEHNR and CDR2 is FQNEAQ in the germline V gene (reference sequence). Written as DNA, the CDR3 is TGTGCCAGCAGCCTAACCCTGACAGTGGAGCAGTACTTC. Translating gives CASSLTLTVEQYF.

A few counts support this clone. The chain couples TRBV4-1 to TRBJ1-3; D gene unclear. This CDR3 contains 17 residues. Germline lookup yields CDR1 MGHRA and CDR2 YSYEKL. Trimming shortened V by 3 bases and J by 0 bases, and 15 bases separated the two germline ends. In nucleotides, the CDR3 is TGCGCCAGCAGCCACGCCCTTGGGAGGTACTCTGGAAACACCATATATTTT. Protein sequence: CASSHALGRYSGNTIYF.

The V gene is TRBV5-6, the J gene TRBJ1-2, with a tentative D call TRBD1 (6 bases). Germline lookup yields CDR1 SGHDT and CDR2 YYEEEE. Trimming took 3 bases from V and 8 from J, leaving 11 bases between them. CDR3 length: 12 residues. The CDR3 DNA follows: TGTGCCAGCAGCTCCTTTGGGGGCGGCTACACCTTC. Its protein product is CASSSFGGGYTF.

J is TRBJ2-7 and V is TRBV23-1; TRBD2 is a possible D gene (6 bases). TRBV23-1 is given ORF status, its function remaining uncertain. There are 18 residues in the CDR3. V gave up 0 bases and J gave up 2 bases, with 20 bases separating them. The CDR3, as DNA: TGCGCCAGCAGTCAATCGAGGGCCAAGGGGAGGCAACCCTACGAGCAGTACTTC. Translation gives CASSQSRAKGRQPYEQYF.

A few counts support this clone. The gene calls are TRBV13 and TRBJ1-6, with D possibly matching TRBD1 (6 bases). The CDR3 totals 15 residues. Trimming removed 7 bases from V and 5 bases from J, with 15 bases in between. The germline V gene has CDR1 PRHDT and CDR2 FYEKMQ (reference sequence). The DNA of the CDR3 is TGTGCCAGCACCCTCCGGGGACAAGATAATTCACCCCTCCACTTT. Translating it yields CASTLRGQDNSPLHF.